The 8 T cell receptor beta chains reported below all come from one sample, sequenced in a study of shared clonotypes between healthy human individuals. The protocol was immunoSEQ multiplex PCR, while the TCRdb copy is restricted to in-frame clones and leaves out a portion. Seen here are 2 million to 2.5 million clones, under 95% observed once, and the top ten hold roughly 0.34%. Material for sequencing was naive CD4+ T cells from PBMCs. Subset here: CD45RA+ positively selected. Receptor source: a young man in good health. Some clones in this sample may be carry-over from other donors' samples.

CDR3 loop: CATSREGSTDTQYF. In DNA form, the CDR3 reads TGTGCCACCAGCAGAGAGGGTTCCACAGATACGCAGTATTTT. The chain links TRBV15 to TRBJ2-3; D is unresolved. Trimming cost V 0 bases and J 2 bases, with 6 bases left between them. CDR1 and CDR2 from the germline V gene are LNHNV and YYDKDF (reference sequence). The CDR3 runs to 14 residues.

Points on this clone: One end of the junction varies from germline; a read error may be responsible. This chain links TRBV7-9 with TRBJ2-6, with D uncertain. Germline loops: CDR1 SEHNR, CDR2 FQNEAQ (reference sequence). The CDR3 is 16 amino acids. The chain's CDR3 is CASSIASGSGANVLTF. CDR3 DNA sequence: TGTGCCAGCAGCATAGCTTCCGGGTCTGGGGCCAACGTCCTGACTTTC.

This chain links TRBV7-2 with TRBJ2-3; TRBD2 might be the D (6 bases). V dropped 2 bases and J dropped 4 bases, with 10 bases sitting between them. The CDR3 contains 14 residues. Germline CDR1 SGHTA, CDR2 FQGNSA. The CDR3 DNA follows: TGTGCCAGCAGCTTAAGCGGGTTGGCAGATACGCAGTATTTT. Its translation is CASSLSGLADTQYF.

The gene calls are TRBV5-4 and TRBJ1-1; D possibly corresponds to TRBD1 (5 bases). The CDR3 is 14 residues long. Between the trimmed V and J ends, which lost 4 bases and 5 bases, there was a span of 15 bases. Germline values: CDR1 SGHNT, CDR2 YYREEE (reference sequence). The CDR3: CASSLSSGRTEAFF. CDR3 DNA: TGTGCCAGCAGCCTGTCCTCGGGGCGAACTGAAGCTTTCTTT.

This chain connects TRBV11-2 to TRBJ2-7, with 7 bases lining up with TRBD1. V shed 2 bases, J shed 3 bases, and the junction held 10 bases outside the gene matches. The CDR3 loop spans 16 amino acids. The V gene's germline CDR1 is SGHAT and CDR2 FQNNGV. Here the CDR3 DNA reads TGTGCCAGCAGCTTATCGGGGACAGTTTCTATCTACGAGCAGTACTTC. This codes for CASSLSGTVSIYEQYF.

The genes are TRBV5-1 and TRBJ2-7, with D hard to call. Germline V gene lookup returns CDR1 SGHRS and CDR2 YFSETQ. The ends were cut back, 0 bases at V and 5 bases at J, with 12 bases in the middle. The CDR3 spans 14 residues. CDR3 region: CASSLEAPSDEQYF. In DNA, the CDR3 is TGCGCCAGCAGCTTGGAGGCCCCGTCGGACGAGCAGTACTTC.

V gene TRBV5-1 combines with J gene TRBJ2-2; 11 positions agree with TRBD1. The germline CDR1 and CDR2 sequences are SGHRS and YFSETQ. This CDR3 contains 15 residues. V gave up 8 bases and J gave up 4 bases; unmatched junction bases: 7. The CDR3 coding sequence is TGCGCCAGTTCAGGGACAGGGGGACTCACCGGGGAGCTGTTTTTT. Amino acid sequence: CASSGTGGLTGELFF. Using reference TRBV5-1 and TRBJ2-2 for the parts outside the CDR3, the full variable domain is KAGVTQTPRYLIKTRGQQVTLSCSPISGHRSVSWYQQTPGQGLQFLFEYFSETQRNKGNFPGRFSGRQFSNSRSEMNVSTLELGDSALYLCASSGTGGLTGELFFGEGSRLTVL.

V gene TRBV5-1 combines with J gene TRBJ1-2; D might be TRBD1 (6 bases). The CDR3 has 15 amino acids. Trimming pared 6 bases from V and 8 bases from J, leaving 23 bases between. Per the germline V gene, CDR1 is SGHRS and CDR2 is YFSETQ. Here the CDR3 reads CASTRANRADEGYTF. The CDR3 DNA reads TGCGCCAGCACCCGGGCCAACAGGGCCGATGAGGGCTACACCTTC.